One and the same sample provided the 12 T cell receptor beta chains below, sequenced in a study of T cell repertoires in cytomegalovirus infection. TCRdb reprocessed the reads with MiXCR, giving one entry per CDR3 protein. The sample records almost 500,000 distinct CDR3 sequences, approximately 10% being singletons. The sequencing sample was made of PBMCs. These receptors all stem from a human donor in good health (CMV status not recorded). Some clones in this sample may be carry-over from other donors' samples.

In this sample, this clonotype turned up many times. The rearrangement links TRBV6-5 to TRBJ1-2; 7 bases line up with TRBD1. Trimming took 6 bases from V and 1 from J; bases not matched to a gene: 5. The CDR3 extends over 14 amino acids. Germline V lookup: CDR1 MNHEY, CDR2 SVGAGI. The CDR3 DNA reads TGTGCCAGCAGGCGACAGGGCAGTAACTATGGCTACACCTTC. This encodes CASRRQGSNYGYTF.

In this sample, this clonotype turned up many times. J is TRBJ2-7 and V is TRBV2; D is possibly TRBD1 (6 bases). The CDR3 spans 14 residues. V was pared by 7 bases and J by 2 bases, with 15 bases between. CDR1 and CDR2 (germline): SNHLY, FYNNEI. The CDR3 spells CASMKEDRAYEQYF. In DNA form, the CDR3 reads TGTGCCAGCATGAAAGAGGACAGAGCCTACGAGCAGTACTTC.

This clonotype was detected ten times or more. This chain connects TRBV7-2 to TRBJ2-1; D is uncertain. The V end lost 3 bases, the J end lost 0 bases, and 3 bases lay between the germline ends. The germline gives CDR1 SGHTA, CDR2 FQGNSA. The CDR3 runs to 13 residues. The CDR3 protein is CASSFVSYNEQFF. CDR3 in DNA: TGTGCCAGCAGCTTTGTCTCCTACAATGAGCAGTTCTTC.

The sample holds many counts of this clonotype. The V call is TRBV7-9, the J call TRBJ2-5; D may correspond to TRBD1 or TRBD2 (7 bases each). This CDR3 is built from 17 residues. V was pared by 3 bases and J by 1 base, with 18 bases between. Germline-derived CDR1 and CDR2 are SEHNR and FQNEAQ (reference sequence). This chain's CDR3 is CASSLGVGRGPQETQYF. The CDR3 nucleotides read TGTGCCAGCAGCTTGGGGGTGGGGAGGGGGCCCCAAGAGACCCAGTACTTC.

This clonotype showed up many times. This rearrangement joins TRBV25-1 to TRBJ1-4; TRBD1 matches 7 bases. Trimming removed 3 bases from V and 2 bases from J; junction bases left unmatched: 9. The CDR3 runs to 17 residues. CDR1 MGHDK and CDR2 SYGVNS come from the germline V gene. The CDR3 DNA is TGTGCCAGCAGTGATTCTTCGAGGGGACAGACTAATGAAAAACTGTTTTTT. It yields the protein CASSDSSRGQTNEKLFF. The complete variable domain, with remaining parts taken from reference TRBV25-1 and TRBJ1-4, reads EADIYQTPRYLVIGTGKKITLECSQTMGHDKMYWYQQDPGMELHLIHYSYGVNSTEKGDLSSESTVSRIRTEHFPLTLESARPSHTSQYLCASSDSSRGQTNEKLFFGSGTQLSVL.

This clonotype appeared a few times. A much larger clone is a single base away; this may be a read error. The chain links TRBV4-1 to TRBJ1-1; D not resolved. Trimming removed 0 bases from V and 1 base from J, with 3 bases in between. The CDR3 length is 13 residues. CDR1 and CDR2 (germline): MGHRA, YSYEKL. The CDR3 DNA is TGCGCCAGCAGCCAAGAGACGAACACTGAAGCTTTCTTT. Its translation is CASSQETNTEAFF.

This clonotype was recorded many times. The chain recombines TRBV7-3 with TRBJ2-3, with TRBD1 matching over 7 bases. CDR3 length: 15 amino acids. Germline trimming cut 1 base from V and 5 bases from J; bases unmatched to any gene: 6. Germline loops: CDR1 SGHTA, CDR2 FQGTGA. The CDR3 DNA sequence: TGTGCCAGCAGCTTAAACGACAGGGCACAAGATACGCAGTATTTT. This translates into CASSLNDRAQDTQYF.

Only a few counts were recorded for this clonotype. The gene calls are TRBV10-3 and TRBJ1-1; 7 positions match TRBD1. This CDR3 is built from 14 residues. The germline gives CDR1 ENHRY, CDR2 SYGVKD. The trim removed 3 bases at V and 1 base at J, leaving 2 bases unmatched. For the CDR3, the DNA is TGTGCCATCAGTGACAGGGGGGCGAACACTGAAGCTTTCTTT. Protein: CAISDRGANTEAFF.

This clonotype has a handful of counts. The rearrangement joins TRBV20-1 to TRBJ2-3; 7 bases are shared with TRBD1. The CDR3 spans 13 residues. With 6 bases clipped from V and 0 bases from J, the junction kept 3 bases outside the gene matches. CDR1 and CDR2 (germline): DFQATT, SNEGSKA (reference sequence). The CDR3 is CSAMTGSTDTQYF. CDR3 sequence (DNA): TGCAGTGCCATGACAGGGAGCACAGATACGCAGTATTTT.

This clonotype has a handful of counts. This chain uses TRBV5-4 with TRBJ2-5; 8 bases are a match to TRBD2. This CDR3 has 15 residues. In germline, CDR1 is SGHNT, CDR2 YYREEE (reference sequence). Trimming at V came to 0 bases and at J to 7 bases, leaving 8 bases not matched to a gene. CDR3 sequence: CASSLAAGEFGTQYF. The CDR3 region has the DNA TGTGCCAGCAGCTTGGCAGCGGGAGAGTTTGGGACCCAGTACTTC.

This clonotype was counted ten times or more. The rearrangement uses TRBV7-9 and TRBJ2-5; 7 bases are a match to TRBD2. This CDR3 has 16 amino acids. CDR1 and CDR2 (germline): SEHNR, FQNEAQ (reference sequence). Trimming took 3 bases from V and 5 from J; bases not matched to a gene: 12. The CDR3 region has the DNA TGTGCCAGCAGCTTCGCGCTAGCGGTATCGGGGGAGACCCAGTACTTC. As protein: CASSFALAVSGETQYF.

This clonotype occurred many times. The chain links TRBV7-6 to TRBJ2-1; 13 nucleotides line up with TRBD2. J gave up 4 bases and V 5 bases, and 14 bases lay outside the gene matches. This CDR3 contains 19 residues. Germline CDR1 SGHVS, CDR2 FNYEAQ. The CDR3 here is CASSPRTTTSGRRYNEQFF. DNA of the CDR3: TGTGCCAGCAGCCCGCGCACGACGACTAGCGGGAGGCGGTACAATGAGCAGTTCTTC.